Sequencing of this T cell receptor (beta chain) was carried out in a study of blood T cell repertoires in COVID-19. The V gene lost 7 bases and the J gene lost 0 bases, with 18 bases spanning the gap. This CDR3 contains 16 residues. Germline V gene data show CDR1 as SGHVS and CDR2 as FQNEAQ. How the authors handled the data: Reference gene primer amplification gave estimated nucleated cell counts. Sequencing was performed with immunoSEQ multiplex PCR; in TCRdb, only in-frame clones are kept and a portion is missing. That table is the source of V, J and clone size, and D and trimming were worked out from the DNA. The sample has roughly 110,000 clones; approximately 90% are singletons.

Sequences were obtained from peripheral blood. This sequence was found in a woman in her thirties with acute or convalescent COVID-19. The chain links TRBV7-8 to TRBJ1-1, with a possible D match to TRBD1 (5 bases). The DNA for the CDR3 is TGTGCCAGCACCAGACTCGACAGACCCATGAACACTGAAGCTTTCTTT. It is translated as CASTRLDRPMNTEAFF.